A selection of T cell receptor beta chains follows, all from one sample in a study of CD8 T cells in Susac syndrome. MiXCR, applied by TCRdb to the immunoSEQ multiplex PCR reads, yields one record per CDR3 protein. The table has a few hundred thousand distinct CDR3 sequences, about 82% seen once. Sequencing was done on a sample of CD8+ T cells from PBMCs. Receptors originate from a human donor with multiple sclerosis. Both conserved end residues are part of each CDR3. The order of the fields is CDR3 DNA, CDR3 protein, V gene, J gene, clone size, D gene. A D gene is named only where the DNA matches it firmly. A clone size is listed for some rows: how often the clone was seen (once, few, many), or a class if it is expanded.

cdr3_nt: TGTGCCAGTAGTCCCCGGGCCCTGAACACTGAAGCTTTCTTT
cdr3_aa: CASSPRALNTEAFF
v_call: TRBV19
j_call: TRBJ1-1
clone_size: NA
d_call: NA

cdr3_nt: TGTGCCAGCAGTGGCCCGGGACAGTTCTACGAGCAGTACTTC
cdr3_aa: CASSGPGQFYEQYF
v_call: TRBV28
j_call: TRBJ2-7
clone_size: NA
d_call: TRBD1

cdr3_nt: TGTGCCAGCATACCGGGACAGTATTACAATGAGCAGTTCTTC
cdr3_aa: CASIPGQYYNEQFF
v_call: TRBV2
j_call: TRBJ2-1
clone_size: once
d_call: TRBD1

cdr3_nt: TGTGCCAGCAGGTATACCGGGTTTGGCCGGGCCTCCGGGGACTCCTACGAGCAGTACTTC
cdr3_aa: CASRYTGFGRASGDSYEQYF
v_call: TRBV11-1
j_call: TRBJ2-7
clone_size: NA
d_call: NA

cdr3_nt: TGTGCCAGCAGCGTAGGTAGCGGGGTCTCCTCCTACGAGCAGTACTTC
cdr3_aa: CASSVGSGVSSYEQYF
v_call: TRBV9
j_call: TRBJ2-7
clone_size: NA
d_call: TRBD2

cdr3_nt: TGTGCCAGCAGTCCCCTAGCGGGACCCTACGAGCAGTACTTC
cdr3_aa: CASSPLAGPYEQYF
v_call: TRBV6-5
j_call: TRBJ2-7
clone_size: few
d_call: TRBD2

cdr3_nt: TGTGCCAGCAGCCAAGACCCCTCGGGCGGCTACACCTTC
cdr3_aa: CASSQDPSGGYTF
v_call: TRBV16
j_call: TRBJ1-2
clone_size: NA
d_call: NA

cdr3_nt: TGTGCCAGCAGTTTAGGGCTCGAGCAGTACTTC
cdr3_aa: CASSLGLEQYF
v_call: TRBV27
j_call: TRBJ2-7
clone_size: few
d_call: NA

cdr3_nt: TGTGCCAGCAGCTTCGGAGCAGGGGGTTTGAACGAGCAGTACTTC
cdr3_aa: CASSFGAGGLNEQYF
v_call: TRBV7-9
j_call: TRBJ2-7
clone_size: NA
d_call: TRBD1

cdr3_nt: TGTGCCACCAGCAGGGGAACCGGGACAGGGGGGAACTACGAGCAGTACTTC
cdr3_aa: CATSRGTGTGGNYEQYF
v_call: TRBV15
j_call: TRBJ2-7
clone_size: few
d_call: TRBD1

cdr3_nt: TGTGCCAGCAGCGAAGAAGGTAGCAATCAGCCCCAGCATTTT
cdr3_aa: CASSEEGSNQPQHF
v_call: TRBV7-9
j_call: TRBJ1-5
clone_size: NA
d_call: NA

cdr3_nt: TGTGCCTGGACCCTGACCGGGGAGCAGTACTTC
cdr3_aa: CAWTLTGEQYF
v_call: TRBV30
j_call: TRBJ2-7
clone_size: NA
d_call: NA

cdr3_nt: TGCAGTGCTAGGGATCCGTGGACAGGGACCTACGAGCAGTACTTC
cdr3_aa: CSARDPWTGTYEQYF
v_call: TRBV20-1
j_call: TRBJ2-7
clone_size: NA
d_call: TRBD1

cdr3_nt: TGTGCCAGTAGTATAGATGTCCCGGCTGAAGCTTTCTTT
cdr3_aa: CASSIDVPAEAFF
v_call: TRBV19
j_call: TRBJ1-1
clone_size: NA
d_call: NA

cdr3_nt: TGTGCCAGCAGCTTAGGAACGGGGGGGGAGGCCTCCTACGAGCAGTACTTC
cdr3_aa: CASSLGTGGEASYEQYF
v_call: TRBV11-2
j_call: TRBJ2-7
clone_size: NA
d_call: TRBD2

cdr3_nt: TGTGCCAGCAGCTTCAGACTAGCGGGAGGATACAAGCAGTACTTC
cdr3_aa: CASSFRLAGGYKQYF
v_call: TRBV7-9
j_call: TRBJ2-7
clone_size: NA
d_call: TRBD2

cdr3_nt: TGTGCCAGCAGCTTAGGTTCAGGACTGACAGATACGCAGTATTTT
cdr3_aa: CASSLGSGLTDTQYF
v_call: TRBV11-2
j_call: TRBJ2-3
clone_size: few
d_call: NA

cdr3_nt: TGCGCCAGCAGCTTGGTAACGCCTAGCGGAAGCTCCTACGAGCAGTACTTC
cdr3_aa: CASSLVTPSGSSYEQYF
v_call: TRBV5-1
j_call: TRBJ2-7
clone_size: NA
d_call: TRBD2

cdr3_nt: TGTGCCAGCAGCCCCCAGAGGGAGTGGCGGGGAACCGGGGAGCTGTTTTTT
cdr3_aa: CASSPQREWRGTGELFF
v_call: TRBV14
j_call: TRBJ2-2
clone_size: once
d_call: NA

cdr3_nt: TGTGCCAGCTCCGGGGGATTGGCGACCCAGTACTTC
cdr3_aa: CASSGGLATQYF
v_call: TRBV7-9
j_call: TRBJ2-5
clone_size: NA
d_call: NA

cdr3_nt: TGTGCCAGCAGCTCCACAGAGTTCTTAGCCAAAAACATTCAGTACTTC
cdr3_aa: CASSSTEFLAKNIQYF
v_call: TRBV13
j_call: TRBJ2-4
clone_size: NA
d_call: NA

cdr3_nt: TGTGCCAGAAGCCCTCGGACAGGAGAGAGCTACGAGCAGTACTTC
cdr3_aa: CARSPRTGESYEQYF
v_call: TRBV5-3
j_call: TRBJ2-7
clone_size: NA
d_call: TRBD1

cdr3_nt: TGTGCCAGCGACCCCGGCCTCCCGGAGACCCAGTACTTC
cdr3_aa: CASDPGLPETQYF
v_call: TRBV28
j_call: TRBJ2-5
clone_size: NA
d_call: NA

cdr3_nt: TGTGCCAGCAGTTGGGTCGGGGGGATGGAGCAGTTCTTC
cdr3_aa: CASSWVGGMEQFF
v_call: TRBV27
j_call: TRBJ2-1
clone_size: NA
d_call: TRBD2

cdr3_nt: TGTGCCAGCAGTGCCGGGACTAGCGGGAGAGGGACCCAGTACTTC
cdr3_aa: CASSAGTSGRGTQYF
v_call: TRBV27
j_call: TRBJ2-5
clone_size: NA
d_call: TRBD2

cdr3_nt: TGTGCCAGTAGTAGGGACGGGGACTACGAGCAGTACTTC
cdr3_aa: CASSRDGDYEQYF
v_call: TRBV19
j_call: TRBJ2-7
clone_size: once
d_call: NA

cdr3_nt: TGTGCCAGCAGTCTGCTCGCCCGGAGGTATCAGCCCCAGCATTTT
cdr3_aa: CASSLLARRYQPQHF
v_call: TRBV12-3/TRBV12-4
j_call: TRBJ1-5
clone_size: NA
d_call: NA

cdr3_nt: TGCAGTGCTAGAGATCGTGAGGGACGGGAGAACACTGAAGCTTTCTTT
cdr3_aa: CSARDREGRENTEAFF
v_call: TRBV20-1
j_call: TRBJ1-1
clone_size: NA
d_call: NA

cdr3_nt: TGCAGTGCTAGAGATGGGATGAGCGGGAGACCGACCTACGAGCAGTACTTC
cdr3_aa: CSARDGMSGRPTYEQYF
v_call: TRBV20-1
j_call: TRBJ2-7
clone_size: NA
d_call: TRBD2

cdr3_nt: TGCAGCGTGTTGGGGAATCTAGCGGGCCGAGTCTACGAGCAGTACTTC
cdr3_aa: CSVLGNLAGRVYEQYF
v_call: TRBV29-1
j_call: TRBJ2-7
clone_size: NA
d_call: TRBD2

cdr3_nt: TGTGCCAGCAGACTTAGCGGGACCCTCGACGAGCAGTACTTC
cdr3_aa: CASRLSGTLDEQYF
v_call: TRBV6-2/TRBV6-3
j_call: TRBJ2-7
clone_size: NA
d_call: TRBD2

cdr3_nt: TGTGCCAGCAGTTCGTTCAATGAGCAGTTCTTC
cdr3_aa: CASSSFNEQFF
v_call: TRBV28
j_call: TRBJ2-1
clone_size: NA
d_call: NA

cdr3_nt: TGTGCCAGCAGCTGGTCGGGGGGGACTGAAGCTTTCTTT
cdr3_aa: CASSWSGGTEAFF
v_call: TRBV7-9
j_call: TRBJ1-1
clone_size: few
d_call: NA

cdr3_nt: TGTGCCAGCAGCTTACTCGGACAGGGAGCACCCCTCATCCGAGATAACACTGAAGCTTTCTTT
cdr3_aa: CASSLLGQGAPLIRDNTEAFF
v_call: TRBV11-2
j_call: TRBJ1-1
clone_size: NA
d_call: TRBD1

cdr3_nt: TGTGCCTCCCTCGGACTTTTCTCAGATACGCAGTATTTT
cdr3_aa: CASLGLFSDTQYF
v_call: TRBV11-2
j_call: TRBJ2-3
clone_size: once
d_call: NA

cdr3_nt: TGTGCCAGCAGTTCCCCCCAAGACAGGGGGCCGCAAGAGACCCAGTACTTC
cdr3_aa: CASSSPQDRGPQETQYF
v_call: TRBV28
j_call: TRBJ2-5
clone_size: NA
d_call: TRBD1

cdr3_nt: TGCAGTGCTAGGAAGGAAGCGGTGCATGAGCAGTTCTTC
cdr3_aa: CSARKEAVHEQFF
v_call: TRBV20-1
j_call: TRBJ2-1
clone_size: NA
d_call: NA

cdr3_nt: TGTGCCAGCAGCTGGGACAGGGGGAATGAGCAGTTCTTC
cdr3_aa: CASSWDRGNEQFF
v_call: TRBV5-6
j_call: TRBJ2-1
clone_size: few
d_call: TRBD1

cdr3_nt: TGTGCCAGCAGCCCGGGACAGATCCAAGAGACCCAGTACTTC
cdr3_aa: CASSPGQIQETQYF
v_call: TRBV11-2
j_call: TRBJ2-5
clone_size: NA
d_call: TRBD1

cdr3_nt: TGTGCCAGCAGCCAAGCGAGGACCGCGCAGTCTGAGCAGTACTTC
cdr3_aa: CASSQARTAQSEQYF
v_call: TRBV14
j_call: TRBJ2-7
clone_size: once
d_call: NA

cdr3_nt: TGTGCCAGCAGCGAAAGGGCAGGAGAAGCTTTCTTT
cdr3_aa: CASSERAGEAFF
v_call: TRBV2
j_call: TRBJ1-1
clone_size: NA
d_call: NA

cdr3_nt: TGTGCCTGGATTAGTAAGCCCAACTCCTACGAGCAGTACTTC
cdr3_aa: CAWISKPNSYEQYF
v_call: TRBV30
j_call: TRBJ2-7
clone_size: NA
d_call: NA

cdr3_nt: TGTGCCAGCAGCAGGGTCCTAGCGGTATCAGAGACCCAGTACTTC
cdr3_aa: CASSRVLAVSETQYF
v_call: TRBV6-1
j_call: TRBJ2-5
clone_size: NA
d_call: TRBD2

cdr3_nt: TGTGCCAGCACGGGGGTTCTGGCCAAAAACATTCAGTACTTC
cdr3_aa: CASTGVLAKNIQYF
v_call: TRBV7-9
j_call: TRBJ2-4
clone_size: NA
d_call: NA

cdr3_nt: TGTGCCAGCAGTTACCAGCGGGAGATCGACGAGCAGTACTTC
cdr3_aa: CASSYQREIDEQYF
v_call: TRBV28
j_call: TRBJ2-7
clone_size: NA
d_call: TRBD2

cdr3_nt: TGCAGTGCTTCCGACTCCCACAGCTCCTACGAGCAGTACTTC
cdr3_aa: CSASDSHSSYEQYF
v_call: TRBV20-1
j_call: TRBJ2-7
clone_size: NA
d_call: NA

cdr3_nt: TGTGCCACCAGCAGACCCGGGACAGGAGTCTACGAGCAGTACTTC
cdr3_aa: CATSRPGTGVYEQYF
v_call: TRBV15
j_call: TRBJ2-7
clone_size: NA
d_call: TRBD1

cdr3_nt: TGCGCCAGCAGCCCTACCGGGATAGGACAGGGGTTCTCTGGGGCCAACGTCCTGACTTTC
cdr3_aa: CASSPTGIGQGFSGANVLTF
v_call: TRBV4-3
j_call: TRBJ2-6
clone_size: NA
d_call: TRBD1

cdr3_nt: TGTGCCAGCAGTTTCGTGACTAGCGGGAACTACAATGAGCAGTTCTTC
cdr3_aa: CASSFVTSGNYNEQFF
v_call: TRBV28
j_call: TRBJ2-1
clone_size: NA
d_call: TRBD2

cdr3_nt: TGTGCCAGCAGACAGGGTGATGAAAAACTGTTTTTT
cdr3_aa: CASRQGDEKLFF
v_call: TRBV7-8
j_call: TRBJ1-4
clone_size: NA
d_call: NA

cdr3_nt: TGTGCCAGCAGGATACAGGGAGCAGAGCAGTACTTC
cdr3_aa: CASRIQGAEQYF
v_call: TRBV27
j_call: TRBJ2-7
clone_size: NA
d_call: NA

cdr3_nt: TGCAGTGCTAGAGCTTACGAGCAGTACTTC
cdr3_aa: CSARAYEQYF
v_call: TRBV20-1
j_call: TRBJ2-7
clone_size: once
d_call: NA

cdr3_nt: TGTGCCAGCAGCTTCGGGGGCTCACGGAATGGCTACACCTTC
cdr3_aa: CASSFGGSRNGYTF
v_call: TRBV5-6
j_call: TRBJ1-2
clone_size: NA
d_call: NA

cdr3_nt: TGTGCCACCAGCCCGCGATCCAGACTAGCGGACACAGATACGCAGTATTTT
cdr3_aa: CATSPRSRLADTDTQYF
v_call: TRBV15
j_call: TRBJ2-3
clone_size: NA
d_call: TRBD2

cdr3_nt: TGTGCCAGCAGTGTGGACAGGGGGCTGTACGAGCAGTACTTC
cdr3_aa: CASSVDRGLYEQYF
v_call: TRBV9
j_call: TRBJ2-7
clone_size: NA
d_call: TRBD1

cdr3_nt: TGTGCCAGCAGCTTAGACGGGGGGAGGACCGGGGAGCTGTTTTTT
cdr3_aa: CASSLDGGRTGELFF
v_call: TRBV7-8
j_call: TRBJ2-2
clone_size: NA
d_call: TRBD2

cdr3_nt: TGTGCCAGCAGCTTAGGTTGGCCGGATGGCTACACCTTC
cdr3_aa: CASSLGWPDGYTF
v_call: TRBV7-9
j_call: TRBJ1-2
clone_size: NA
d_call: NA

cdr3_nt: TGTGCCAGTAGTGTCGCCCCGCAGGTGGGGTCCTACGAGCAGTACTTC
cdr3_aa: CASSVAPQVGSYEQYF
v_call: TRBV19
j_call: TRBJ2-7
clone_size: NA
d_call: NA

cdr3_nt: TGTGCCAGCAGTTCCCCAGGGACAGGGGGTTATAATTCACCCCTCCACTTT
cdr3_aa: CASSSPGTGGYNSPLHF
v_call: TRBV6-5
j_call: TRBJ1-6
clone_size: NA
d_call: TRBD1